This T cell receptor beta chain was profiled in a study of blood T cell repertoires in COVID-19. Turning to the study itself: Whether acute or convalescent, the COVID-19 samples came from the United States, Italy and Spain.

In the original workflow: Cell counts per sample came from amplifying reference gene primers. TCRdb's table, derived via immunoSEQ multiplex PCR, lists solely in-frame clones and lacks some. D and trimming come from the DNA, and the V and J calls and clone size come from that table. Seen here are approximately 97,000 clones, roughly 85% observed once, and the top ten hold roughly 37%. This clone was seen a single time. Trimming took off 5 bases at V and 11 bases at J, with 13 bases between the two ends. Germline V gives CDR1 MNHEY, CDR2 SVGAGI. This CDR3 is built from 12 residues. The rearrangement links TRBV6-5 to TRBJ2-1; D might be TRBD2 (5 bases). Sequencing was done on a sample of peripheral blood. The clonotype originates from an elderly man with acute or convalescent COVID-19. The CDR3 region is CASSRGGFKQFF. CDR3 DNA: TGTGCCAGCAGTCGAGGCGGGTTTAAGCAGTTCTTC.